These 6 T cell receptor beta chains came from one sample sequenced in a study of blood T cell repertoires in COVID-19. Clones were read by immunoSEQ multiplex PCR, and TCRdb kept only the in-frame ones, dropping some. The sample records 300,000 or so clones, more than 80% being singletons. Sample: peripheral blood. These receptors were taken from a man aged 18 to 35 who had recovered from COVID-19.

In this sample, this clone turned up once. The genes are TRBV7-3 and TRBJ2-2; D perhaps matches TRBD1 (5 bases). This CDR3 is 16 amino acids long. Germline loops: CDR1 SGHTA, CDR2 FQGTGA. Trimming pared 5 bases from V and 3 bases from J, leaving 16 bases between. CDR3 in amino acids: CASSHLDSSHTGELFF. The CDR3 DNA follows: TGTGCCAGCAGCCATTTAGACAGTTCACACACCGGGGAGCTGTTTTTT.

This clone was detected only once. The V call is TRBV3-1 (or the pseudogene TRBV3-2), the J call TRBJ2-7; 7 bases map to TRBD1. V was pared by 0 bases and J by 0 bases, with 8 bases of the junction left unmatched. Germline V gene sequence: CDR1 LGHDT, CDR2 YNNKEL (reference sequence). The CDR3 consists of 17 residues. The CDR3 loop is CASSQDSRGLGSYEQYF. CDR3 in DNA: TGTGCCAGCAGCCAAGACTCGAGGGGGCTGGGCTCCTACGAGCAGTACTTC.

V and J are TRBV11-2 and TRBJ2-7; unclear D gene. This CDR3 has 10 amino acids. Trimming left V 5 bases short and J 4 bases short, with 3 bases between. Germline CDR1 SGHAT, CDR2 FQNNGV. Here the CDR3 reads CASSHYEQYF. The CDR3 DNA sequence: TGTGCCAGCAGCCATTACGAGCAGTACTTC. The complete variable domain, with remaining parts taken from reference TRBV11-2 and TRBJ2-7, reads EAGVAQSPRYKIIEKRQSVAFWCNPISGHATLYWYQQILGQGPKLLIQFQNNGVVDDSQLPKDRFSAERLKGVDSTLKIQPAKLEDSAVYLCASSHYEQYFGPGTRLTVT.

The genes are TRBV9 and TRBJ2-7; TRBD2 matches at 8 bases. The CDR3 totals 14 residues. Losses at the gene ends were 4 bases for V and 4 bases for J; bases not matched to a gene: 7. Germline CDR1 and CDR2: SGDLS and YYNGEE. The CDR3 region is CASSPVPGGYEQYF. The CDR3 DNA sequence: TGTGCCAGCAGCCCTGTCCCGGGGGGGTACGAGCAGTACTTC.

The chain combines TRBV4-1 with TRBJ1-2; maybe TRBD1 (6 bases). Germline-derived CDR1 and CDR2 are MGHRA and YSYEKL. The CDR3 totals 16 residues. V was clipped by 1 base and J by 5 bases, with 17 bases between them. For the CDR3, the DNA is TGCGCCAGCAGCCAAGGCCCGACAGCAGGGGATTATGGCTACACCTTC. Its protein product is CASSQGPTAGDYGYTF.

CDR3 nucleotide sequence: TGCGCCAGCAGCTCCCACCCCCAGGGTTTGAATGAGCAGTTCTTC. Translating it yields CASSSHPQGLNEQFF. The gene calls are TRBV4-3 and TRBJ2-1; D possibly corresponds to TRBD1 (5 bases). The V end was cut by 5 bases, the J end by 7 bases, with 18 bases between. CDR3 size: 15 residues. Germline V gives CDR1 LGHNA, CDR2 YSLEER.